One and the same sample provided the 5 T cell receptor beta chains below, sequenced in a study of blood T cell repertoires in COVID-19. Clones were sequenced by immunoSEQ multiplex PCR, and TCRdb holds only the in-frame ones, with some missing. The table lists 160,000 or so clones, more than 75% of them singletons, with about a sixth in the top ten. Sequencing was done on a sample of peripheral blood. The source is a man in his fifties or sixties with active or convalescent COVID-19.

J is TRBJ1-5 and V is TRBV10-3; D perhaps matches TRBD1 (6 bases). Germline V gene data show CDR1 as ENHRY and CDR2 as SYGVKD. V was pared by 8 bases and J by 4 bases, with 12 bases between. The CDR3 consists of 13 residues. CDR3 sequence reads: CAIGRDKNQPQHF. As DNA, the CDR3 is TGTGCCATCGGCCGGGACAAGAATCAGCCCCAGCATTTT.

This sequence joins TRBV6-1 and TRBJ1-3; maybe TRBD1 (6 bases). Germline V gene sequence: CDR1 MNHNS, CDR2 SASEGT. V lost 4 bases to trimming and J lost 4 bases, with 17 bases between them. The CDR3 extends over 16 amino acids. The CDR3 DNA sequence: TGTGCCAGCAGTGCATTGACCGGGGGGGCGGGAAACACCATATATTTT. Translated, it gives CASSALTGGAGNTIYF.

The chain carries TRBV2 and TRBJ1-1; D might be TRBD1 (6 bases). The CDR3 totals 15 residues. V gave up 4 bases and J gave up 0 bases, with 12 bases separating them. Germline V lookup: CDR1 SNHLY, CDR2 FYNNEI. In nucleotides, the CDR3 is TGTGCCAGCAGTGCCAGGGGCAACATGAACACTGAAGCTTTCTTT. Protein sequence: CASSARGNMNTEAFF.

V gene TRBV27 combines with J gene TRBJ2-7; 11 bases align to TRBD1. Germline loops: CDR1 MNHEY, CDR2 SMNVEV (reference sequence). The CDR3 covers 16 residues. Trimming at V came to 8 bases and at J to 3 bases, leaving 12 bases not matched to a gene. This CDR3 is CASSGVTGTGGYEQYF. CDR3 bases: TGTGCCAGCTCAGGAGTAACCGGGACAGGGGGCTACGAGCAGTACTTC.

This chain connects TRBV5-4 to TRBJ2-7; D possibly corresponds to TRBD1 (6 bases). The germline V gene has CDR1 SGHNT and CDR2 YYREEE (reference sequence). CDR3 length: 14 residues. Trimming took off 6 bases at V and 0 bases at J, with 13 bases between the two ends. CDR3 coding DNA: TGTGCCAGCAAGCGCCGGGACAACTCCTACGAGCAGTACTTC. It yields the protein CASKRRDNSYEQYF.